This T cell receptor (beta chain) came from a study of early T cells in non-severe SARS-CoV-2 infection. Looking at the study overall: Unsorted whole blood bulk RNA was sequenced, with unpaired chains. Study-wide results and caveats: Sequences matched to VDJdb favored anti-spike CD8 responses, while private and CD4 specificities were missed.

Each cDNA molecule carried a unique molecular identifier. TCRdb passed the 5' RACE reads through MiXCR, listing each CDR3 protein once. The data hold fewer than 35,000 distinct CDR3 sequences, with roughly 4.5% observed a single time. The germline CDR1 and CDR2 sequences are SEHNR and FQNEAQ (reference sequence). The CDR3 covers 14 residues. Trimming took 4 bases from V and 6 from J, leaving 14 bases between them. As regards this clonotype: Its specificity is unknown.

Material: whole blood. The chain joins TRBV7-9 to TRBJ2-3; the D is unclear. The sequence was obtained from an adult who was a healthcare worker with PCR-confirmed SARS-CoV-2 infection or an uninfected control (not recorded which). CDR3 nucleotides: TGTGCCAGCAGCTCAGAGACCGCCGGGGATACGCAGTATTTT. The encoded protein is CASSSETAGDTQYF.